The present T cell receptor (beta chain) was sequenced within a study of shared clonotypes between healthy human individuals. Broader study findings: Clonotypes shared by all four sorted-subset donors had higher generation probabilities than non-shared clonotypes. Shared across a few donors were approximately 5% of the naive CD4 clonotypes. Sampling included only blood; tissue repertoires likely differ.

Some clones are missing from TCRdb's copy, which holds only in-frame ones; the method was immunoSEQ multiplex PCR. The top ten clones hold 0.1% to 0.15% of a sample with over 2 million clones, 85% to 95% of them seen once. Donors, without exception, were Caucasian adults residing in Nashville, Tennessee. Notes on this clone: Its specificity is not known.

Germline loops: CDR1 SGHRS, CDR2 YFSETQ. Between the trimmed V and J ends, which lost 1 base and 1 base, there was a span of 8 bases. The CDR3 sequence is 14 residues long. The chain employs TRBV5-1 and TRBJ1-1; no definite D call. The receptor's source is a man aged 18 to 29 in good health. Sequencing was performed on naive CD4+ T cells sorted from blood. Subset specified: CD45RA+ positively selected. CDR3 sequence (DNA): TGCGCCAGCAGCTTGTTCCCAGAGAACACTGAAGCTTTCTTT. Translation: CASSLFPENTEAFF.